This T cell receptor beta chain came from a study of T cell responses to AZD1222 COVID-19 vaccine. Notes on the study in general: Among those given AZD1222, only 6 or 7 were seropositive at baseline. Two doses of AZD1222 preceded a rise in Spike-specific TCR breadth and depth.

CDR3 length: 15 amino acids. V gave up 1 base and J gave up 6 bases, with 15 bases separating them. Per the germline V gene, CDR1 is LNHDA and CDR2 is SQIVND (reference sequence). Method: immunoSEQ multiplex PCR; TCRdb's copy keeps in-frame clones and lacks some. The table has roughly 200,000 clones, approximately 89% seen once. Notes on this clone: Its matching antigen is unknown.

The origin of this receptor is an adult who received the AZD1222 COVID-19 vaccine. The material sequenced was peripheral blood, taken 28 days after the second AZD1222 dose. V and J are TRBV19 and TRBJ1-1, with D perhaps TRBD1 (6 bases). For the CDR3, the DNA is TGTGCCAGTAGTATAGGGACAGAGGGAAGGGCTGAAGCTTTCTTT. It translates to CASSIGTEGRAEAFF.